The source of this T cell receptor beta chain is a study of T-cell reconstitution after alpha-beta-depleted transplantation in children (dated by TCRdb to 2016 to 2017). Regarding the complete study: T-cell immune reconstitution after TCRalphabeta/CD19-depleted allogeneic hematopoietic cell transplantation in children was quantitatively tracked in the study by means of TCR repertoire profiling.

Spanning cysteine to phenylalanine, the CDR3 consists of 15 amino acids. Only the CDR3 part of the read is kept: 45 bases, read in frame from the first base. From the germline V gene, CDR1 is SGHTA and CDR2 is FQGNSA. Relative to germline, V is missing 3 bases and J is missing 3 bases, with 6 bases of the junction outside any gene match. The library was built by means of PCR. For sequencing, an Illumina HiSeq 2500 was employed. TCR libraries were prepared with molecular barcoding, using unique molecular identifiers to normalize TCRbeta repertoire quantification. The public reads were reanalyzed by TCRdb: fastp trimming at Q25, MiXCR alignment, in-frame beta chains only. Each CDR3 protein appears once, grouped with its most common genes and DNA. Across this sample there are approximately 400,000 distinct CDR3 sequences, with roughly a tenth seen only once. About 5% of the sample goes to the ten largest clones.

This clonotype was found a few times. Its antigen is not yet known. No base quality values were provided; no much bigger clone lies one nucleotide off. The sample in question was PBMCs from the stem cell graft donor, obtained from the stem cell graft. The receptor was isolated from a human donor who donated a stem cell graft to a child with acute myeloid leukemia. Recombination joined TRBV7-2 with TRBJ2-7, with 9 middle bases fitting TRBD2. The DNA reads TGTGCCAGCAGCTTCGCCCCGACTAGCGGCTACGAGCAGTACTTC. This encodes CASSFAPTSGYEQYF.